The 29 T cell receptor beta chains below come from one sample, sequenced in a study of PD-L1 blockade in urothelial cancer (TCRdb year 2017). The sample's time point label is to be understood as: pretreatment peripheral blood. Library preparation was by the immunoSEQ multiplex PCR assay. TCRdb re-hosts the immuneACCESS table, in-frame sequences only. Its copies lack some clones; in the studies checked, an unresolved V gene accounts for under half of them, and the cause for the rest is not known. Within this sample are some 57,000 clones, with 84% of them counted one time only. The ten largest clones add up to roughly 1.4% of the sample. Sequences were derived from PBMCs, sampled around atezolizumab (anti-PD-L1) treatment. Every receptor here comes from a man aged 45-65 years with urothelial cancer.

The chain has TRBV27 and TRBJ1-3, with D possibly TRBD1 on 6 matching bases. Germline V CDR1 and CDR2: MNHEY, SMNVEV (reference sequence). The CDR3 totals 13 residues. V was clipped by 5 bases and J by 4 bases, with 9 bases between them. The CDR3 nucleotides are TGTGCCAGCAGTAGGACAGAAGGAAACACCATATATTTT. The encoded protein is CASSRTEGNTIYF.

This CDR3 is CASSSRPGPEQYF. CDR3 nucleotides: TGTGCCAGCAGTTCTAGACCTGGCCCCGAGCAGTACTTC. J is TRBJ2-7 and V is TRBV27; D not resolved. The CDR3 runs to 13 residues. Trimming stripped 4 bases from V and 6 bases from J, with 13 bases between. Per the germline V gene, CDR1 is MNHEY and CDR2 is SMNVEV (reference sequence).

The V call is TRBV27, the J call TRBJ2-5; a possible D gene is TRBD1 (6 bases). Germline V gene sequence: CDR1 MNHEY, CDR2 SMNVEV (reference sequence). V shed 0 bases and J shed 5 bases, with 19 bases lying between them. This CDR3 region has 17 residues. The DNA for the CDR3 is TGTGCCAGCAGTTTATCGTGGACAGCCCCCTCAAAGGAGACCCAGTACTTC. Translating gives CASSLSWTAPSKETQYF.

The genes are TRBV27 and TRBJ2-7; 7 nucleotides line up with TRBD1. The CDR3 is made up of 13 amino acids. Germline CDR1 is MNHEY and CDR2 is SMNVEV (reference sequence). Germline trimming cut 10 bases from V and 3 bases from J; bases unmatched to any gene: 9. The DNA of the CDR3 is TGTGCCACACAAACAGGGGACGGCTACGAGCAGTACTTC. This sequence encodes CATQTGDGYEQYF.

In its sample, this clone was seen once. The junction departs from the called germline gene at one end, perhaps through a read error. The chain uses TRBV2 and TRBJ1-4, with D maybe TRBD1 (6 bases). Germline CDR1 reads SNHLY; CDR2 reads FYNNEI. The CDR3 has 15 residues. This chain's CDR3 is CASGDVWGQNEKLFF. CDR3 bases: TGTGCCAGCGGTGATGTGTGGGGACAAAATGAAAAACTGTTTTTT.

The rearrangement uses TRBV19 and TRBJ1-4, with D perhaps TRBD1 (5 bases). The CDR3 loop spans 18 amino acids. Between the trimmed V and J ends, which lost 5 bases and 3 bases, there was a span of 22 bases. CDR1 is LNHDA and CDR2 is SQIVND in the germline V gene (reference sequence). As DNA, the CDR3 is TGTGCCAGTAGTTCTCCCTTGGGGGGACGCGGGCCTAATGAAAAACTGTTTTTT. Its translation: CASSSPLGGRGPNEKLFF.

The rearrangement joins TRBV20-1 to TRBJ2-2; tentatively, D is TRBD2 (5 bases). The germline V and J ends were trimmed by 6 bases and 3 bases, with 5 bases remaining between them. Germline V gives CDR1 DFQATT, CDR2 SNEGSKA (reference sequence). This CDR3 contains 11 residues. The CDR3 DNA sequence: TGCAGTGCGAGGGACACCGGGGAGCTGTTTTTT. Protein: CSARDTGELFF.

The chain couples TRBV4-2 to TRBJ2-2, with D possibly TRBD2 on 6 matching bases. V lost 0 bases and J 0 bases, leaving 8 bases between the germline ends. Germline lookup yields CDR1 LGHNA and CDR2 YNFKEQ. There are 16 residues in the CDR3. CDR3 loop: CASSQEGGANTGELFF. The CDR3, as DNA: TGTGCCAGCAGCCAAGAGGGCGGGGCGAACACCGGGGAGCTGTTTTTT.

This rearrangement joins TRBV27 to TRBJ2-7; 8 bases map to TRBD2. CDR3 length: 15 residues. Trimming took 6 bases from V and 9 from J; bases not matched to a gene: 16. Germline CDR1 reads MNHEY; CDR2 reads SMNVEV (reference sequence). In DNA form, the CDR3 reads TGTGCCAGCAGCCCGAAACCGGGACTAGTAGCGGGGCAGTACTTC. Amino acids: CASSPKPGLVAGQYF.

This clone was detected once. The J gene is TRBJ1-1, the V gene TRBV11-2, with D possibly matching TRBD1 (6 bases). Germline CDR1 is SGHAT and CDR2 is FQNNGV. The CDR3 extends over 13 amino acids. The V gene lost 1 base and the J gene lost 7 bases, with 10 bases spanning the gap. The CDR3 loop reads CASSLGIQGEAFF. CDR3 bases: TGTGCCAGCAGCTTAGGGATACAGGGTGAAGCTTTCTTT.

This clone was observed once. This sequence joins TRBV10-3 and TRBJ2-1, with TRBD1 identical over 9 bases. Germline values: CDR1 ENHRY, CDR2 SYGVKD. V trimming: 7 bases; J trimming: 7 bases; junction bases outside the gene matches: 11. The CDR3 is 15 amino acids. The DNA of the CDR3 is TGTGCCATCAAAGCCGGGACAGGGAGTTATAATGAGCAGTTCTTC. This codes for CAIKAGTGSYNEQFF.

This clone was picked up one time. V is TRBV7-6 and J is TRBJ1-5; the D gene is possibly TRBD1 (5 bases). V was trimmed by 5 bases and J by 6 bases, leaving 14 bases between them. The V gene's germline CDR1 is SGHVS and CDR2 FNYEAQ. CDR3 length: 14 amino acids. The CDR3 loop is CASSPTGVGQPQHF. The CDR3 region has the DNA TGTGCCAGCAGCCCCACAGGAGTCGGTCAGCCCCAGCATTTT. Combining the CDR3 with reference TRBV7-6 and TRBJ1-5 gives the whole variable domain GAGVSQSPRYKVTKRGQDVALRCDPISGHVSLYWYRQALGQGPEFLTYFNYEAQQDKSGLPNDRFSAERPEGSISTLTIQRTEQRDSAMYRCASSPTGVGQPQHFGDGTRLSIL.

This chain connects TRBV30 to TRBJ1-4; no firm D call. CDR3 size: 14 residues. Germline V lookup: CDR1 GTSNPN, CDR2 SVGIG (reference sequence). Trimming cost V 1 base and J 7 bases, with 13 bases left between them. CDR3 nucleotides: TGTGCCTGGAGTGGGGCCCCGGGAGTTGAAAAACTGTTTTTT. It specifies CAWSGAPGVEKLFF.

The chain carries TRBV6-1 and TRBJ2-5; D might be TRBD2 (5 bases). The CDR3 length is 15 residues. Trimming stripped 5 bases from V and 4 bases from J, with 17 bases between. CDR1 is MNHNS, CDR2 SASEGT, per germline. DNA of the CDR3: TGTGCCAGCAGTCCCTTTACGGGAAGAACAGAGACCCAGTACTTC. Protein product: CASSPFTGRTETQYF.

This sequence joins TRBV9 and TRBJ2-2; 10 bases map to TRBD2. Germline values: CDR1 SGDLS, CDR2 YYNGEE. Trimming at V came to 4 bases and at J to 2 bases, leaving 8 bases not matched to a gene. This CDR3 region has 17 residues. The CDR3 reads CASSPTGLAVNTGELFF. DNA for the CDR3: TGTGCCAGCAGCCCCACCGGACTAGCGGTCAACACCGGGGAGCTGTTTTTT.

This clone was observed a single time. The chain has TRBV19 and TRBJ2-1; possible D gene TRBD2, 5 bases. Germline CDR1 LNHDA, CDR2 SQIVND (reference sequence). The CDR3 consists of 15 residues. V lost 3 bases, J lost 7 bases, and 16 bases lay in between. The CDR3 sequence: CASSITSLTSNEQFF. The CDR3 DNA is TGTGCCAGTAGTATTACTAGTCTAACATCAAATGAGCAGTTCTTC.

By sample share, this clone is medium-sized. The J gene is TRBJ2-7, the V gene TRBV6-5; D not certain. The CDR3 is made up of 12 amino acids. The germline V gene has CDR1 MNHEY and CDR2 SVGAGI. Trimming left V 4 bases short and J 3 bases short, with 7 bases between. The CDR3 protein is CASSSAGYEQYF. Written as DNA, the CDR3 is TGTGCCAGCAGTTCGGCAGGCTACGAGCAGTACTTC.

V gene TRBV28 combines with J gene TRBJ2-3; TRBD2 matches at 7 bases. Germline-derived CDR1 and CDR2 are MDHEN and SYDVKM. The CDR3 extends over 14 amino acids. The junction had 9 bases not matched to a gene; V was cut back by 7 bases and J by 5 bases. For the CDR3, the DNA is TGTGCCAGCAAGCAGGGAGGGCCGATAGATACGCAGTATTTT. Translating it yields CASKQGGPIDTQYF.

The rearrangement links TRBV6-4 to TRBJ2-2; 11 bases match TRBD1. V lost 6 bases to trimming and J lost 6 bases; unmatched junction nucleotides: 6. From germline, CDR1 is MRHNA and CDR2 SNTAGT. The CDR3 contains 15 residues. The CDR3 reads CASSFGQGAAGELFF. The CDR3 coding sequence is TGTGCCAGCAGCTTCGGACAGGGGGCTGCCGGGGAGCTGTTTTTT.

CDR3 coding DNA: TGTGCCAGGCCTGGGACAGGGGGTACAGATACGCAGTATTTT. Protein: CARPGTGGTDTQYF. The V and J genes are TRBV27 and TRBJ2-3; 11 bases align to TRBD1. This CDR3 is 14 amino acids long. The V gene end was trimmed by 9 bases and the J gene end by 3 bases; junction bases not matched to a gene: 5. CDR1 and CDR2 from the germline V gene are MNHEY and SMNVEV (reference sequence).

The chain couples TRBV5-1 to TRBJ1-2, with 7 bases lining up with TRBD1. CDR1 and CDR2 from the germline V gene are SGHRS and YFSETQ. The CDR3 runs 17 residues. The J segment lost 0 bases and the V segment lost 0 bases, leaving 8 bases of the junction unmatched. The CDR3 coding sequence is TGCGCCAGCAGCTTGGGAACCGGGACAGTCACTAACTATGGCTACACCTTC. It encodes CASSLGTGTVTNYGYTF.

The chain has TRBV5-5 and TRBJ2-1, with 12 bases matching TRBD2. The CDR3 has 16 residues. Germline values: CDR1 SGHKS, CDR2 YYEKEE (reference sequence). Germline trimming cut 4 bases from V and 6 bases from J; bases unmatched to any gene: 8. The CDR3 loop is CASSAGTSGLGNEQFF. The DNA of the CDR3 is TGTGCCAGCAGCGCAGGGACTAGCGGGCTAGGCAATGAGCAGTTCTTC.

The V call is TRBV27, the J call TRBJ2-1; D call uncertain. The germline V gene encodes CDR1 MNHEY and CDR2 SMNVEV (reference sequence). CDR3 size: 13 residues. V shed 7 bases and J shed 4 bases, with 11 bases lying between them. CDR3 sequence: CASTSRWYNEQFF. The CDR3 nucleotides are TGTGCCAGCACCTCGAGGTGGTACAATGAGCAGTTCTTC.

This clone has only one observation. The chain uses TRBV5-1 and TRBJ1-1; possible D gene TRBD1, 5 bases. V gave up 0 bases and J gave up 1 base, with 16 bases separating them. Germline lookup yields CDR1 SGHRS and CDR2 YFSETQ. This CDR3 has 17 residues. The CDR3 is CASSLEPGRLPNTEAFF. In DNA, the CDR3 is TGCGCCAGCAGCTTGGAGCCAGGGCGCCTCCCGAACACTGAAGCTTTCTTT.

J is TRBJ2-7 and V is TRBV25-1; D possibly corresponds to TRBD2 (6 bases). CDR1 is MGHDK, CDR2 SYGVNS, per germline. This CDR3 contains 15 residues. The V and J ends lost 6 bases and 0 bases respectively, with 15 bases between them. CDR3 loop: CASSPRDWSSYEQYF. The DNA of the CDR3 is TGTGCCAGCAGCCCCCGGGACTGGAGCTCCTACGAGCAGTACTTC.

The CDR3 DNA sequence: TGTGCCAGCTCACCCAGGGGCTCCTACGAGCAGTACTTC. This codes for CASSPRGSYEQYF. This sequence joins TRBV18 and TRBJ2-7, with D tentatively TRBD1 (6 bases). V lost 3 bases, J lost 0 bases, and 6 bases lay in between. Germline values: CDR1 KGHSH, CDR2 LQKENI. This CDR3 comprises 13 residues. Full variable domain (rest looked up from reference TRBV18 and TRBJ2-7): NAGVMQNPRHLVRRRGQEARLRCSPMKGHSHVYWYRQLPEEGLKFMVYLQKENIIDESGMPKERFSAEFPKEGPSILRIQQVVRGDSAAYFCASSPRGSYEQYFGPGTRLTVT.

The chain links TRBV4-1 to TRBJ2-3; D is possibly TRBD1 (6 bases). The CDR3 runs 16 residues. V was shortened by 1 base and J by 0 bases, with 11 bases between the two germline ends. CDR1 and CDR2 from the germline V gene are MGHRA and YSYEKL. The CDR3 DNA reads TGCGCCAGCAGCCAAGTAGGGACACCTAGCACAGATACGCAGTATTTT. Translating it yields CASSQVGTPSTDTQYF.

Note on this clone: Because the CDR3's place on the DNA is in doubt, the DNA is left out and the CDR3 is given as listed by TCRdb. The V call is TRBV6-6, the J call TRBJ2-7; the tabulated D call, TRBD1, remains unverified against the DNA. Per germline, CDR1 MNHNY and CDR2 SVGAGI (reference sequence). The CDR3 region is 14 residues in length, termini included. This CDR3 reads CASSSGQGVYEQYF.

The chain employs TRBV7-6 and TRBJ2-5; D might be TRBD2 (5 bases). The CDR3 sequence is 12 residues long. CDR1 and CDR2 (germline): SGHVS, FNYEAQ. V was pared by 5 bases and J by 4 bases, with 8 bases between. The CDR3 region is CASSRAGETQYF. The CDR3 DNA is TGTGCCAGCAGCCGGGCGGGAGAGACCCAGTACTTC.